The present entry profiles one TCR beta chain with its context. The primer mix had 60 Vbeta and 13 Jbeta primers. Sequencing used immunoSEQ multiplex PCR; TCRdb keeps in-frame clones, though not all of them. The data contain 80,000 to 100,000 clones, roughly 72% of them singletons. With V trimmed by 5 bases and J by 9 bases, 2 bases remained unmatched. Germline V gene sequence: CDR1 GTSNPN, CDR2 SVGIG (reference sequence). The CDR3 has 11 amino acids. The entry originates in a study of cytomegalovirus exposure and HLA in healthy donors. The chain recombines TRBV30 with TRBJ2-1; TRBD1 matches at 9 bases. Sequencing used PBMCs. This clonotype originated in a man aged 25-40 years in good health and CMV-seropositive. CDR3 coding DNA: TGTGCCTGGTGGACAGGGGCTGAGCAGTTCTTC. Encoded protein: CAWWTGAEQFF.